What follows is one T cell receptor beta chain and its context. This sample was included in a study of blood T cell repertoires in COVID-19. Across the study: COVID-19 samples collected from the United States, Italy and Spain covered acute and convalescent phases.

The ends lost 4 bases at V and 4 bases at J; junction bases unmatched: 7. Germline lookup yields CDR1 ENHRY and CDR2 SYGVKD. The CDR3 consists of 15 residues. In the original analysis: Cell counts per sample came from amplifying reference gene primers. TCRdb keeps only in-frame clones here, not all; method: immunoSEQ multiplex PCR. V and J calls and clone size are given by that table; D and trimming were obtained from the DNA. The sample includes about 200,000 clones, 85% of them seen just once. The age range of participants was 18 to 89 years, with residence in about 25 US areas. Donors of Cohort 3 who recovered were those that had two negative PCRs, clearance, or symptom resolution.

The receptor's source is a man aged 40-55 years who had recovered from COVID-19. This chain uses TRBV10-3 with TRBJ2-1; 7 positions match TRBD1. The specimen was PBMCs or T cells enriched from blood (not recorded which). The CDR3 DNA is TGTGCCATCAGTGTTCTGGGACAGTTATACAATGAGCAGTTCTTC. Protein sequence: CAISVLGQLYNEQFF.